A single T cell receptor beta chain is shown here with its context. From germline, CDR1 is ENHRY and CDR2 SYGVKD. CDR3 length equals 14 residues. Trimming shortened V by 10 bases and J by 8 bases, and 21 bases separated the two germline ends. These data originate in a study of blood T cell repertoires in COVID-19. Across the whole study: Some COVID-19 samples were acute and others convalescent; all came from the United States, Italy and Spain. PBMCs, B-cell-depleted T cells, or T cells were the source of the cDNA or gDNA that made up the material.

Per the authors' pipeline: Reference gene primers were amplified, and this amplification served to estimate nucleated cell counts. Sequencing was performed with immunoSEQ multiplex PCR; in TCRdb, only in-frame clones are kept and a portion is missing. V, J and clone size are those of that table, while D and trimming were read from the DNA. This table holds 220,000 or so clones, around 90% found once. Sequenced material: peripheral blood. The sequence derives from a man aged 55-75 years who had recovered from COVID-19. The chain is built from TRBV10-3 and TRBJ2-1, with D unclear. The CDR3 spells CATHPAAVLDEQFF. CDR3 in DNA: TGTGCCACTCACCCGGCTGCGGTTCTCGATGAGCAGTTCTTC.